This is a list of T cell receptor beta chains from one sample in a study of cytomegalovirus exposure and HLA in healthy donors. TCRdb keeps only in-frame clones here, not all; method: immunoSEQ multiplex PCR. This table holds around 190,000 clones, approximately 70% found once. The sample comprised PBMCs. Every receptor here comes from a woman in her 30s in good health and CMV-seropositive. The CDR3 runs from the conserved cysteine through the conserved F or W. A D gene is named only where the DNA matches it firmly. Clone size is shown for a subset of rows, as once, few, many or a class of expanded clone.

TRBJ2-3	-	once	TRBV2	CATETDTQYF	TGTGCCACAGAAACAGATACGCAGTATTTT
TRBJ1-5	-	few	TRBV15	CATSRDYRDNQPQHF	TGTGCCACCAGCAGAGATTACAGAGACAATCAGCCCCAGCATTTT
TRBJ2-7	-	-	TRBV7-9	CASSSIDEQYF	TGTGCCAGCAGCTCTATAGACGAGCAGTACTTC
TRBJ2-7	TRBD2	-	TRBV5-6	CASSLPAGADEQYF	TGTGCCAGCAGCTTGCCAGCGGGAGCCGACGAGCAGTACTTC
TRBJ1-5	-	-	TRBV2	CASSEPGDGRQPQHF	TGTGCCAGCAGTGAGCCAGGGGACGGGCGTCAGCCCCAGCATTTT
TRBJ2-1	TRBD2	few	TRBV7-9	CASRIAGPNEQFF	TGTGCCAGCCGCATAGCGGGGCCCAATGAGCAGTTCTTC
TRBJ2-7	-	-	TRBV4-1	CASSPRRGDSSYEQYF	TGCGCCAGCAGCCCCCGGCGGGGAGACAGCTCCTACGAGCAGTACTTC
TRBJ1-5	-	-	TRBV6-1	CASSVRDNQPQHF	TGTGCCAGCAGTGTCAGGGATAATCAGCCCCAGCATTTT
TRBJ2-7	-	-	TRBV7-2	CASSPRGPFEQYF	TGTGCCAGCAGCCCACGAGGGCCTTTCGAGCAGTACTTC
TRBJ2-3	-	-	TRBV7-6	CASSFRGHPDTQYF	TGTGCCAGCAGCTTTCGAGGACATCCAGATACGCAGTATTTT
TRBJ1-5	-	-	TRBV28	CASSFRGYNQPQHF	TGTGCCAGCAGTTTCCGGGGATACAATCAGCCCCAGCATTTT
TRBJ2-7	-	-	TRBV7-2	CASTKQQVGNPYEQYF	TGTGCCAGCACCAAGCAGCAGGTTGGCAACCCCTACGAGCAGTACTTC
TRBJ1-6	-	-	TRBV2	CASSEERGIGITLHF	TGTGCCAGCAGTGAAGAACGGGGTATTGGAATAACCCTCCACTTT
TRBJ2-1	TRBD2	-	TRBV10-3	CAGRGLAGEQFF	TGTGCCGGCAGGGGACTAGCGGGTGAGCAGTTCTTC
TRBJ1-1	-	-	TRBV7-9	CASSSADFSTEAFF	TGTGCCAGCAGCTCGGCGGACTTTTCCACTGAAGCTTTCTTT
TRBJ2-7	-	-	TRBV28	CASSPVLSTYEQYF	TGTGCCAGCAGCCCCGTTTTGTCTACCTACGAGCAGTACTTC
TRBJ2-7	TRBD2	-	TRBV5-1	CASSWTSGSPQSQREQYF	TGCGCCAGCAGTTGGACTAGCGGGAGCCCTCAGTCCCAAAGGGAGCAGTACTTC
TRBJ1-1	-	-	TRBV5-6	CASSLAVGQATEAFF	TGTGCCAGCAGCTTGGCGGTGGGCCAAGCCACTGAAGCTTTCTTT
TRBJ2-2	TRBD2	-	TRBV7-2	CASSLQLAGRTGELFF	TGTGCCAGCAGCCTCCAACTAGCGGGGAGGACCGGGGAGCTGTTTTTT
TRBJ1-2	-	-	TRBV27	CASRRASGGYTF	TGTGCCAGCAGGCGGGCTTCGGGGGGCTACACCTTC
TRBJ1-2	TRBD1	-	TRBV27	CASRDRLGYTF	TGTGCCAGCAGGGACAGGTTGGGGTACACCTTC
TRBJ1-3	-	-	TRBV18	CASSPPRSRGYDTIYF	TGTGCCAGCTCACCACCGAGGAGTCGAGGGTACGACACCATATATTTT
TRBJ1-5	-	-	TRBV19	CASSIYRTPNQPQHF	TGTGCCAGTAGTATATACAGGACACCTAATCAGCCCCAGCATTTT
TRBJ2-7	-	-	TRBV28	CASSFRRGALTYEQYF	TGTGCCAGCAGTTTTAGACGGGGGGCACTCACGTACGAGCAGTACTTC
TRBJ2-2	-	-	TRBV28	CASSLRGLTNTGELFF	TGTGCCAGCAGTTTAAGGGGCCTAACAAACACCGGGGAGCTGTTTTTT
TRBJ2-7	TRBD1	-	TRBV28	CASSPQGQWLSEQYF	TGTGCCAGCAGTCCACAGGGACAGTGGTTAAGCGAGCAGTACTTC
TRBJ1-1	TRBD1	few	TRBV14	CASSQAIGDRVNTEAFF	TGTGCCAGCAGCCAAGCGATCGGGGACAGGGTGAACACTGAAGCTTTCTTT
TRBJ2-1	-	-	TRBV19	CASSIGPASDEQFF	TGTGCCAGTAGTATTGGGCCGGCTAGCGATGAGCAGTTCTTC
TRBJ2-7	TRBD1	-	TRBV19	CASSDQGVPYEQYF	TGTGCCAGTAGCGACCAGGGGGTCCCCTACGAGCAGTACTTC
TRBJ2-3	TRBD1	-	TRBV11-2	CASSYRTGGATDTQYF	TGTGCCAGCAGCTATAGGACAGGGGGCGCGACAGATACGCAGTATTTT
TRBJ2-3	-	once	TRBV27	CASSFGQHTDTQYF	TGTGCCAGCAGCTTCGGACAGCACACAGATACGCAGTATTTT
TRBJ2-7	-	-	TRBV5-6	CASSFRQRPYEQYF	TGTGCCAGCAGCTTCCGTCAGCGACCCTACGAGCAGTACTTC
TRBJ2-5	-	few	TRBV18	CASSPQGETQYF	TGTGCCAGCTCACCCCAGGGGGAGACCCAGTACTTC
TRBJ2-2	-	-	TRBV19	CASKRGAGTGELFF	TGTGCCAGTAAAAGGGGCGCAGGCACCGGGGAGCTGTTTTTT
TRBJ2-7	-	-	TRBV23-1	CASSQYRFGPSYEQYF	TGCGCCAGCAGTCAATATCGGTTTGGGCCTTCCTACGAGCAGTACTTC
TRBJ2-5	TRBD1	few	TRBV6-1	CASTRQGASETQYF	TGTGCCAGCACCCGACAGGGGGCGTCGGAGACCCAGTACTTC